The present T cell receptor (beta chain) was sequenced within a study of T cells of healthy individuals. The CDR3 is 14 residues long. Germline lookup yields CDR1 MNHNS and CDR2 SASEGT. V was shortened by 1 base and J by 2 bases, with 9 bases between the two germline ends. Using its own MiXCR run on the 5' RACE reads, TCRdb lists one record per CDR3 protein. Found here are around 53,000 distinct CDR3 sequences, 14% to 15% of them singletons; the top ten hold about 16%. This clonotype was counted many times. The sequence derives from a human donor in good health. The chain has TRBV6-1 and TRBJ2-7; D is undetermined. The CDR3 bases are TGTGCCAGCAGTGAAGGGTGGGAAGCCTACGAGCAGTACTTC. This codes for CASSEGWEAYEQYF.